Below, 27 T cell receptor beta chains from the same sample are listed, as sequenced in a study of cytomegalovirus exposure and HLA in healthy donors (dated by TCRdb to 2016 to 2017). The library came from the immunoSEQ multiplex PCR assay. For the multiplex PCR, a mixture combining 60 forward primers for TCR Vbeta segments and 13 reverse primers for TCR Jbeta segments was used. TCRdb holds this immuneACCESS table with in-frame rearrangements only. Some clones are missing; in checked studies, unresolved V genes explain under half, and the rest has no known cause. This sample comprises 90,000 to 130,000 clones, over 60% of them detected only once. The leading ten clones occupy around 5% of the sample. Sequencing was performed on PBMCs. The receptor set was obtained from a man aged 25-45 years in good health and CMV-seropositive.

The chain has TRBV29-1 and TRBJ2-7; 7 bases match TRBD1. CDR3 length equals 16 residues. Trimming took 2 bases from V and 4 from J; bases not matched to a gene: 14. CDR1 is SQVTM, CDR2 ANQGSEA, per germline. CDR3 loop: CSVERRAQGVPYEQYF. In DNA form, the CDR3 reads TGCAGCGTTGAAAGGCGTGCGCAGGGGGTTCCGTACGAGCAGTACTTC.

This chain connects TRBV28 to TRBJ2-1, with 11 bases matching TRBD1. Germline V gene sequence: CDR1 MDHEN, CDR2 SYDVKM. J was trimmed by 3 bases and V by 8 bases; bases with no gene match: 3. The CDR3 loop spans 14 amino acids. The CDR3 reads CASRTGGGYNEQFF. Here the CDR3 DNA reads TGTGCCAGCCGGACAGGGGGCGGCTACAATGAGCAGTTCTTC.

Concerning this clone itself: An end of the junction differs from the germline gene, which may be a read error. This rearrangement joins TRBV9 to TRBJ2-1; D is possibly TRBD2 (7 bases). Germline V CDR1 and CDR2: SGDLS, YYNGEE. CDR3 length equals 14 residues. The CDR3 nucleotides read TGTGCCAGCAGCGCGGGGGGCCGTTACAATGAGCAGCTCTTC. Amino acid sequence: CASSAGGRYNEQLF.

V and J are TRBV19 and TRBJ1-1; no definite D call. The CDR3 loop spans 11 amino acids. V shed 3 bases and J shed 3 bases, with 2 bases lying between them. The germline gives CDR1 LNHDA, CDR2 SQIVND (reference sequence). The CDR3 DNA reads as TGTGCCAGTAGTATCTACACTGAAGCTTTCTTT. Translating it yields CASSIYTEAFF.

The rearrangement joins TRBV7-9 to TRBJ1-2, with unresolved D. Looked up from germline, CDR1 is SEHNR and CDR2 is FQNEAQ (reference sequence). V lost 1 base, J lost 7 bases, and 7 bases lay in between. There are 12 residues in the CDR3. The CDR3: CASSLEYSGYTF. The CDR3 DNA follows: TGTGCCAGCAGCTTAGAATATTCTGGCTACACCTTC.

The rearrangement uses TRBV12-5 and TRBJ1-6, with 8 bases identical to TRBD1. Per the germline V gene, CDR1 is LGHNT and CDR2 is FRNRAP. The V gene end was trimmed by 0 bases and the J gene end by 6 bases; junction bases not matched to a gene: 10. The CDR3 covers 18 residues. CDR3 residues: CASGLVLSGTGANSPLHF. The DNA of the CDR3 is TGTGCTAGTGGTTTGGTCCTATCCGGGACAGGCGCTAATTCACCCCTCCACTTT.

As for this clone: Additional DNA sequences in this sample encode the identical CDR3. The rearrangement joins TRBV28 to TRBJ1-5; D is possibly TRBD1 (6 bases). V gave up 3 bases and J gave up 1 base, with 7 bases separating them. From germline, CDR1 is MDHEN and CDR2 SYDVKM. The CDR3 length is 14 residues. CDR3 region: CASSFGQSNQPQHF. The CDR3 DNA reads TGTGCCAGCAGTTTCGGACAGAGCAATCAGCCCCAGCATTTT. Full variable domain (missing parts from reference TRBV28 and TRBJ1-5): DVKVTQSSRYLVKRTGEKVFLECVQDMDHENMFWYRQDPGLGLRLIYFSYDVKMKEKGDIPEGYSVSREKKERFSLILESASTNQTSMYLCASSFGQSNQPQHFGDGTRLSIL.

The gene calls are TRBV12-5 and TRBJ2-5, with 9 bases fitting TRBD2. Per germline, CDR1 LGHNT and CDR2 FRNRAP. Trimming cost V 1 base and J 2 bases; bases outside gene matches: 5. The CDR3 extends over 16 amino acids. The CDR3 DNA follows: TGTGCTAGTGGTTTGGGCTTAGCGGGGGTTCAAGAGACCCAGTACTTC. Its protein product is CASGLGLAGVQETQYF. Combining the CDR3 with reference TRBV12-5 and TRBJ2-5 gives the whole variable domain DARVTQTPRHKVTEMGQEVTMRCQPILGHNTVFWYRQTMMQGLELLAYFRNRAPLDDSGMPKDRFSAEMPDATLATLKIQPSEPRDSAVYFCASGLGLAGVQETQYFGPGTRLLVL.

This chain joins TRBV30 and TRBJ1-2; D is possibly TRBD1 (6 bases). This CDR3 spans 12 amino acids. V was clipped by 5 bases and J by 7 bases, with 14 bases between them. Germline CDR1 and CDR2: GTSNPN and SVGIG (reference sequence). CDR3 amino acids: CAWEPKGVGYTF. The CDR3 nucleotides read TGTGCCTGGGAACCCAAGGGGGTTGGCTACACCTTC.

The chain carries TRBV5-6 and TRBJ2-2; the D is unclear. The ends were cut back, 0 bases at V and 3 bases at J, with 9 bases in the middle. CDR3 length equals 15 residues. CDR1 and CDR2 (germline): SGHDT, YYEEEE. The CDR3 here is CASSLGASHTGELFF. The CDR3 DNA is TGTGCCAGCAGCTTGGGGGCCTCGCACACCGGGGAGCTGTTTTTT.

This clone occurred a few times. The chain recombines TRBV7-6 with TRBJ1-4; 7 bases line up with TRBD1. The junction had 8 bases not matched to a gene; V was cut back by 3 bases and J by 7 bases. Germline values: CDR1 SGHVS, CDR2 FNYEAQ. The CDR3 spans 15 residues. This CDR3 reads CASSFPDRDLEKLFF. Here the CDR3 DNA reads TGTGCCAGCAGCTTCCCAGACAGGGATCTTGAAAAACTGTTTTTT.

A word on this clone: At one of its ends the junction is not consistent with the germline gene, which may arise from a read error. The chain has TRBV7-9 and TRBJ1-6; no definite D call. CDR3 size: 12 residues. Germline CDR1 is SEHNR and CDR2 is FQNEAQ (reference sequence). The CDR3 DNA is TGTTCCAGCAGACTTAATAATTCACCCCTCCACTTT. It is translated as CSSRLNNSPLHF.

The V call is TRBV10-3, the J call TRBJ2-7; 7 bases map to TRBD2. This CDR3 has 14 residues. Germline CDR1 ENHRY, CDR2 SYGVKD. V shed 4 bases and J 0 bases; nucleotides not matched to a gene: 3. In DNA, the CDR3 is TGTGCCATCAGTGGGGGGACTAACTCCTACGAGCAGTACTTC. Translation: CAISGGTNSYEQYF.

The chain couples TRBV28 to TRBJ1-2; D possibly corresponds to TRBD1 (6 bases). Germline-derived CDR1 and CDR2 are MDHEN and SYDVKM. The V and J ends lost 6 bases and 2 bases respectively, with 19 bases between them. This CDR3 spans 16 amino acids. This CDR3 is CASSPFLRGSNYGYTF. The CDR3 bases are TGTGCCAGCAGCCCTTTCCTAAGGGGGTCGAACTATGGCTACACCTTC.

The chain couples TRBV19 to TRBJ1-2, with D perhaps matching TRBD1 (6 bases). Trimming took 1 base from V and 6 from J, leaving 12 bases between them. This CDR3 has 14 residues. The germline gives CDR1 LNHDA, CDR2 SQIVND (reference sequence). CDR3 DNA sequence: TGTGCCAGTAGTATAGCCCAGGGGAGTCATGGCTACACCTTC. Translation gives CASSIAQGSHGYTF.

The J gene is TRBJ1-4, the V gene TRBV28; TRBD1 aligns across 7 bases. This CDR3 is 16 amino acids long. CDR1 and CDR2 from the germline V gene are MDHEN and SYDVKM. V dropped 7 bases and J dropped 5; count of bases not matched to a gene: 13. CDR3 DNA sequence: TGTGCCAGCACTCCACCCTCCGGCAGGGGGAATGAAAAACTGTTTTTT. Protein product: CASTPPSGRGNEKLFF.

J is TRBJ2-2 and V is TRBV5-1, with 8 bases identical to TRBD1. This CDR3 contains 16 residues. Germline V gives CDR1 SGHRS, CDR2 YFSETQ. Trimming took 4 bases from V and 5 from J; bases not matched to a gene: 10. CDR3 bases: TGCGCCAGCAGCACCGGGCAGGGGGCGATGACCGGGGAGCTGTTTTTT. Its protein is CASSTGQGAMTGELFF.

This chain connects TRBV28 to TRBJ2-3, with 10 bases matching TRBD1. The CDR3 extends over 19 amino acids. CDR1 is MDHEN and CDR2 is SYDVKM in the germline V gene. V lost 2 bases and J lost 3; bases outside the gene matches: 14. The CDR3 loop is CASSLPKPGQGERTDTQYF. The CDR3 region has the DNA TGTGCCAGCAGTTTACCAAAACCCGGACAGGGGGAAAGGACAGATACGCAGTATTTT.

The CDR3 reads CASSMGRHEKLFF. CDR3 DNA: TGTGCCAGCAGTATGGGGAGGCATGAAAAACTGTTTTTT. The chain employs TRBV2 and TRBJ1-4; D not resolved. V was trimmed by 5 bases and J by 6 bases, leaving 10 bases between them. Looked up from germline, CDR1 is SNHLY and CDR2 is FYNNEI. This CDR3 region has 13 residues. Combining the CDR3 with reference TRBV2 and TRBJ1-4 gives the whole variable domain EPEVTQTPSHQVTQMGQEVILRCVPISNHLYFYWYRQILGQKVEFLVSFYNNEISEKSEIFDDQFSVERPDGSNFTLKIRSTKLEDSAMYFCASSMGRHEKLFFGSGTQLSVL.

The rearrangement joins TRBV5-4 to TRBJ1-3; 7 bases match TRBD1. The CDR3 extends over 17 amino acids. The ends lost 4 bases at V and 5 bases at J; junction bases unmatched: 15. Germline loops: CDR1 SGHNT, CDR2 YYREEE (reference sequence). The CDR3 coding sequence is TGTGCCAGCAGCCGAACCGAGGGTGACAGGGTCAGAAACACCATATATTTT. Residues: CASSRTEGDRVRNTIYF.

The count of this clone is one. The chain uses TRBV28 and TRBJ2-3; 8 bases fit TRBD1. The CDR3 contains 15 residues. Germline assignment: CDR1 MDHEN and CDR2 SYDVKM. V shed 4 bases and J 1 base; nucleotides not matched to a gene: 4. The CDR3 loop is CASSSPGGGTDTQYF. CDR3 DNA: TGTGCCAGCAGTTCACCAGGGGGCGGCACAGATACGCAGTATTTT. The complete variable domain, with remaining parts taken from reference TRBV28 and TRBJ2-3, reads DVKVTQSSRYLVKRTGEKVFLECVQDMDHENMFWYRQDPGLGLRLIYFSYDVKMKEKGDIPEGYSVSREKKERFSLILESASTNQTSMYLCASSSPGGGTDTQYFGPGTRLTVL.

The sample holds a few counts of this clone. The chain links TRBV9 to TRBJ1-1; D not certain. V lost 0 bases, J lost 1 base, and 7 bases lay in between. CDR1 and CDR2 from the germline V gene are SGDLS and YYNGEE. The CDR3 runs 14 residues. The CDR3 region is CASSVGPKNTEAFF. The CDR3 bases are TGTGCCAGCAGCGTAGGTCCTAAGAACACTGAAGCTTTCTTT.

The V gene is TRBV6-6, the J gene TRBJ2-5; D is possibly TRBD2 (6 bases). The CDR3 has 12 amino acids. The V end lost 8 bases, the J end lost 3 bases, and 10 bases lay between the germline ends. Germline CDR1 and CDR2: MNHNY and SVGAGI (reference sequence). The CDR3 spells CASGVAEETQYF. In DNA, the CDR3 is TGTGCCAGCGGGGTAGCGGAAGAGACCCAGTACTTC.

The V and J genes are TRBV21-1 and TRBJ1-1. TRBV21-1 is shown as a pseudogene. The CDR3 is 17 amino acids. The CDR3 loop reads CACRGLHREDIDTEAFF. In DNA form, the CDR3 reads TGTGCCTGCAGGGGTTTGCATCGGGAAGATATAGACACTGAAGCTTTCTTT.

The chain links TRBV6-5 to TRBJ2-3; perhaps TRBD1 as D (6 bases). The CDR3 consists of 14 residues. Germline CDR1 and CDR2: MNHEY and SVGAGI. Trimming pared 4 bases from V and 0 bases from J, leaving 8 bases between. The CDR3 protein is CASSWGQSTDTQYF. In nucleotides, the CDR3 is TGTGCCAGCAGTTGGGGACAAAGCACAGATACGCAGTATTTT.

CDR3 coding DNA: TGTGCCAGCTCACCACGGTCTGGAGCAACTAATGAAAAACTGTTTTTT. This translates into CASSPRSGATNEKLFF. This chain uses TRBV18 with TRBJ1-4; D is ambiguous. This CDR3 is 16 amino acids long. V shed 1 base and J shed 0 bases, with 9 bases lying between them. Germline V gene sequence: CDR1 KGHSH, CDR2 LQKENI.

The chain carries TRBV7-9 and TRBJ1-1; no firm D call. With 3 bases removed from V and 5 bases from J, the gap between germline ends came to 7 bases. The CDR3 runs 12 residues. From germline, CDR1 is SEHNR and CDR2 FQNEAQ (reference sequence). CDR3 loop: CASSLGSTEAFF. CDR3 DNA: TGTGCCAGCAGCTTGGGCAGTACTGAAGCTTTCTTT.